This record covers a single T cell receptor beta chain. No antigen is known for it. The germline gene is not matched at one end of the junction; a read error may be the cause. This sample is drawn from a study of post-analysis software for immune sequencing data. Background on the study: Disease courses included relapsing-remitting, secondary progressive and progressive-relapsing multiple sclerosis. Study-wide findings and caveats: Multiple sclerosis was associated with a significant reduction in normalized Chao1 diversity relative to controls. Strong co-clustering by F measure was seen for same-batch samples.

TCR beta cDNA libraries had unique molecular identifiers. The authors obtained roughly 550,000 cDNA molecules from around 0.96 to 9.9 million T cells. TCRdb re-analysed the PCR reads in MiXCR, keeping a single row per CDR3 protein. The sample carries 700,000 to 800,000 distinct CDR3 sequences, roughly 27% recorded once. The sample consisted of blood. The sequence came from a girl under 18 with multiple sclerosis.

CDR3 in amino acids: CSAQEGGARLYDYTF. The CDR3 DNA follows: TGCAGTGCACAGGAGGGAGGCGCTCGGCTCTATGACTACACCTTC. The J gene is TRBJ1-2, the V gene TRBV20-1, with D possibly matching TRBD1 (5 bases). The CDR3 is 15 residues long. In germline, CDR1 is DFQATT, CDR2 SNEGSKA (reference sequence).